Below are 3 T cell receptor beta chains sequenced from a single sample in a study of patients and donors after allogeneic stem cell transplantation (dated by TCRdb to the early 2020s). Library method: RT-PCR. Sequenced on a NextSeq 550. In-frame beta chains were kept once TCRdb had trimmed the public reads at Q25 with fastp and called clones with MiXCR. Identical CDR3 protein sequences are pooled into one entry, listed with their most common genes and DNA. A total of fewer than 200,000 distinct CDR3 sequences appear in this sample, about 29% of them only once. The ten largest clonotypes hold around 3% of the sample. The sample taken for sequencing was blood, either unsorted or a sorted T cell fraction (not recorded which). These receptors all stem from a human donor who was either an allogeneic HSCT recipient or a stem cell or donor lymphocyte infusion donor (not recorded which). It is not recorded whose cells these are; they may come from a transplant donor.

V is TRBV7-9 and J is TRBJ2-3; a weak D match, TRBD1 (6 bases). Trimming pared 5 bases from V and 4 bases from J, leaving 22 bases between. The CDR3 is 17 amino acids. Germline lookup yields CDR1 SEHNR and CDR2 FQNEAQ (reference sequence). The CDR3 DNA sequence: TGTGCCAGCAGCGACCCTGATATTGGGGGCCCTCCAGATACGCAGTATTTT. It encodes CASSDPDIGGPPDTQYF.

The chain carries TRBV12-3 or TRBV12-4 and TRBJ1-5, with 9 nucleotides matching TRBD1. The V and J ends lost 3 bases and 6 bases, in that order; junction bases with no gene match: 3. The CDR3 contains 14 residues. The CDR3 loop reads CASSFQTGGQPQHF. The CDR3 DNA reads as TGTGCCAGCAGTTTCCAGACAGGGGGTCAGCCCCAGCATTTT.

The chain has TRBV6-2 or TRBV6-3 and TRBJ2-3, with 7 bases aligning to TRBD2. Germline CDR1 is MNHEY and CDR2 is SVGEGT. Germline trimming cut 5 bases from V and 5 bases from J; bases unmatched to any gene: 7. The CDR3 contains 14 residues. The CDR3 sequence: CASSGGGDLDTQYF. The CDR3 region has the DNA TGTGCCAGCAGTGGCGGGGGAGACCTAGATACGCAGTATTTT.